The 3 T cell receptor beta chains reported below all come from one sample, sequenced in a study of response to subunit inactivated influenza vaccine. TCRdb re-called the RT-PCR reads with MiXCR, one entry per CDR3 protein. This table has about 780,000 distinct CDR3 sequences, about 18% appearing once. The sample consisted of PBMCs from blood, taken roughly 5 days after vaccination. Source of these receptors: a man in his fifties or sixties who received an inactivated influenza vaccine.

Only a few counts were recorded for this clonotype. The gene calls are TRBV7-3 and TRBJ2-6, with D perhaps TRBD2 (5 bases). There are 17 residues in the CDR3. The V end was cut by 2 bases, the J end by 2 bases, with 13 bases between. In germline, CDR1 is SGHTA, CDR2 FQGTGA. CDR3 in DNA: TGTGCCAGCAGCTTAGTAAGGACTGCTACTGGGGCCAACGTCCTGACTTTC. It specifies CASSLVRTATGANVLTF.

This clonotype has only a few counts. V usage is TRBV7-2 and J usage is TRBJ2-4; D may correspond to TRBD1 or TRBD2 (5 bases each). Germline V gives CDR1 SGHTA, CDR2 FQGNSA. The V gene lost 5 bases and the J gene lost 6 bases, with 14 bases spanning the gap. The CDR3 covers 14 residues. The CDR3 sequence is CASSKAGRGNIQYF. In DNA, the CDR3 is TGTGCCAGCAGCAAGGCAGGGAGAGGAAACATTCAGTACTTC.

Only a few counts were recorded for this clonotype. The CDR3 nucleotides are TGTGCCAGCAGCCGACTCGAGAGCGGGGAGCTGTTTTTT. As protein: CASSRLESGELFF. The J gene is TRBJ2-2, the V gene TRBV3-1; D not resolved. In germline, CDR1 is LGHDT, CDR2 YNNKEL (reference sequence). This CDR3 has 13 residues. With 4 bases removed from V and 7 bases from J, the gap between germline ends came to 10 bases.